These 8 T cell receptor beta chains originate from one sample sequenced in a study of blood T cell repertoires in COVID-19. The protocol was immunoSEQ multiplex PCR, while the TCRdb copy is restricted to in-frame clones and leaves out a portion. The sample includes 110,000 to 150,000 clones, 80% to 90% of them seen just once. Sequencing input: PBMCs or T cells enriched from blood (not recorded which). All receptors derive from a man in his 60s who had recovered from COVID-19.

The chain combines TRBV28 with TRBJ1-5; 7 positions match TRBD1. V trimming: 4 bases; J trimming: 2 bases; junction bases outside the gene matches: 2. Germline V gives CDR1 MDHEN, CDR2 SYDVKM. The CDR3 is 14 amino acids. CDR3 DNA sequence: TGTGCCAGCAGTTCCGGACAGGGCAATCAGCCCCAGCATTTT. This codes for CASSSGQGNQPQHF. Together with reference TRBV28 and TRBJ1-5, the CDR3 gives the full variable domain: DVKVTQSSRYLVKRTGEKVFLECVQDMDHENMFWYRQDPGLGLRLIYFSYDVKMKEKGDIPEGYSVSREKKERFSLILESASTNQTSMYLCASSSGQGNQPQHFGDGTRLSIL.

The chain recombines TRBV21-1 with TRBJ2-7; the D call of TRBD2 is as the table states it, not checked on the DNA. TRBV21-1 is termed a pseudogene. The CDR3 consists of 15 residues. The CDR3 spells CASSEAGTSSYEQYF. CDR3 nucleotide sequence: TGTGCCAGCAGTGAGGCAGGGACTTCTTCCTACGAGCAGTACTTC.

The genes are TRBV9 and TRBJ2-1; D perhaps matches TRBD1 (6 bases). Between the trimmed V and J ends, which lost 1 base and 3 bases, there was a span of 8 bases. The germline V gene encodes CDR1 SGDLS and CDR2 YYNGEE. This CDR3 has 14 residues. CDR3 nucleotides: TGTGCCAGCAGCGTAAGGACAGACTACAATGAGCAGTTCTTC. Protein: CASSVRTDYNEQFF.

The V call is TRBV5-1, the J call TRBJ2-1; 7 bases match TRBD2. Per germline, CDR1 SGHRS and CDR2 YFSETQ. The CDR3 totals 14 residues. V lost 0 bases to trimming and J lost 7 bases; unmatched junction nucleotides: 4. CDR3 amino acids: CASSLVGGKNEQFF. CDR3 nucleotides: TGCGCCAGCAGCTTGGTGGGGGGGAAAAATGAGCAGTTCTTC. Based on the CDR3 plus reference TRBV5-1 and TRBJ2-1, the full variable domain is KAGVTQTPRYLIKTRGQQVTLSCSPISGHRSVSWYQQTPGQGLQFLFEYFSETQRNKGNFPGRFSGRQFSNSRSEMNVSTLELGDSALYLCASSLVGGKNEQFFGPGTRLTVL.

The DNA for the CDR3 is TGTGCCAGCAGCCTAAGGGGTGTAGAGCAGTACTTC. This translates into CASSLRGVEQYF. The rearrangement uses TRBV12-3 or TRBV12-4 and TRBJ2-7; TRBD1 might be the D (5 bases). Between the trimmed V and J ends, which lost 6 bases and 7 bases, there was a span of 13 bases. The CDR3 covers 12 residues.

The chain is built from TRBV28 and TRBJ2-5, with unresolved D. The V gene lost 6 bases and the J gene lost 4 bases, with 12 bases spanning the gap. This CDR3 comprises 13 residues. The V gene's germline CDR1 is MDHEN and CDR2 SYDVKM. The CDR3 coding sequence is TGTGCCAGCAGCCGGCTAGATCGAGAGACCCAGTACTTC. It is translated as CASSRLDRETQYF.

This sequence joins TRBV15 and TRBJ1-2; D might be TRBD1 (5 bases). Trimming took 0 bases from V and 2 from J, leaving 19 bases between them. The CDR3 runs to 18 residues. Germline CDR1 and CDR2: LNHNV and YYDKDF (reference sequence). The CDR3 loop reads CATSRDFGALSTNYGYTF. CDR3 sequence (DNA): TGTGCCACCAGCAGAGATTTTGGGGCCCTATCAACAAACTATGGCTACACCTTC.

The J gene is TRBJ2-7, the V gene TRBV10-1, with 7 bases lining up with TRBD1. V was pared by 4 bases and J by 2 bases, with 2 bases of the junction left unmatched. The CDR3 contains 13 residues. Germline CDR1 reads WNHNN; CDR2 reads SYGVQD (reference sequence). This CDR3 is CASSGGTAYEQYF. The CDR3 coding sequence is TGCGCCAGCAGTGGGGGGACAGCCTACGAGCAGTACTTC.